The 27 T cell receptor beta chains presented below share a single source sample, sequenced in a study of blood T cell repertoires in COVID-19. Profiling relied on immunoSEQ multiplex PCR, and the TCRdb table lists in-frame clones only, not all of them. The repertoire holds around 110,000 clones, with around four fifths as singletons. Material for sequencing was peripheral blood. Every receptor here comes from a man in his 70s with acute or convalescent COVID-19.

The chain carries TRBV12-3 or TRBV12-4 and TRBJ1-2; TRBD1 aligns across 7 bases. The CDR3 runs to 13 residues. J gave up 4 bases and V 6 bases, and 5 bases lay outside the gene matches. The CDR3 protein is CASSSTGIYGYTF. The CDR3 DNA sequence: TGTGCCAGCAGCTCGACAGGGATCTATGGCTACACCTTC.

This rearrangement joins TRBV2 to TRBJ1-5; tentatively, D is TRBD1 (5 bases). This CDR3 has 17 amino acids. Trimming left V 4 bases short and J 0 bases short, with 16 bases between. CDR1 is SNHLY, CDR2 FYNNEI, per germline. The CDR3: CASSGRGTTLSNQPQHF. The CDR3 DNA reads TGTGCCAGCAGTGGGAGGGGAACGACTCTTAGCAATCAGCCCCAGCATTTT.

This chain uses TRBV19 with TRBJ2-2; D call uncertain. The CDR3 loop spans 14 amino acids. V was cut by 3 bases and J by 4 bases, with 9 bases left in between. CDR1 is LNHDA and CDR2 is SQIVND in the germline V gene (reference sequence). The CDR3 here is CASSIQVSTGELFF. The CDR3 DNA follows: TGTGCCAGTAGTATTCAAGTGAGCACCGGGGAGCTGTTTTTT.

The chain couples TRBV18 to TRBJ2-7; D possibly corresponds to TRBD1 (5 bases). Per the germline V gene, CDR1 is KGHSH and CDR2 is LQKENI. There are 15 residues in the CDR3. V lost 4 bases and J 2 bases, leaving 15 bases between the germline ends. CDR3 protein: CASSLPTETPYEQYF. Here the CDR3 DNA reads TGTGCCAGCTCACTACCGACAGAAACCCCCTACGAGCAGTACTTC.

V is TRBV2 and J is TRBJ1-5; 10 positions agree with TRBD1. In germline, CDR1 is SNHLY, CDR2 FYNNEI. Trimming removed 6 bases from V and 5 bases from J; junction bases left unmatched: 4. The CDR3 consists of 14 residues. The CDR3 loop is CASRGQGLDQPQHF. CDR3 nucleotides: TGTGCCAGCAGGGGACAGGGGTTGGATCAGCCCCAGCATTTT.

This chain joins TRBV6-2 or TRBV6-3 and TRBJ2-2; a weak D match, TRBD2 (6 bases). Looked up from germline, CDR1 is MNHEY and CDR2 is SVGEGT. Trimming took 5 bases from V and 5 from J, leaving 18 bases between them. CDR3 length: 16 residues. CDR3 DNA sequence: TGTGCCAGCAGTCGGTCCGGGAGCGTGCAAACCGGGGAGCTGTTTTTT. Amino acids: CASSRSGSVQTGELFF.

This clone has a handful of counts. The rearrangement links TRBV5-1 to TRBJ2-2; 7 bases are shared with TRBD2. V was pared by 0 bases and J by 4 bases, with 6 bases of the junction left unmatched. The CDR3 consists of 16 residues. Germline CDR1 and CDR2: SGHRS and YFSETQ. CDR3 nucleotides: TGCGCCAGCAGCTTGGGATCTAGCGGCACCACCGGGGAGCTGTTTTTT. The encoded protein is CASSLGSSGTTGELFF.

The chain carries TRBV2 and TRBJ2-1; tentatively, D is TRBD2 (5 bases). CDR3 size: 14 residues. V was pared by 7 bases and J by 4 bases, with 14 bases between. Germline V gene lookup returns CDR1 SNHLY and CDR2 FYNNEI. CDR3 bases: TGTGCCAGCACGCGAGACTACCAATACAATGAGCAGTTCTTC. It codes for CASTRDYQYNEQFF. Full variable domain (missing parts from reference TRBV2 and TRBJ2-1): EPEVTQTPSHQVTQMGQEVILRCVPISNHLYFYWYRQILGQKVEFLVSFYNNEISEKSEIFDDQFSVERPDGSNFTLKIRSTKLEDSAMYFCASTRDYQYNEQFFGPGTRLTVL.

The chain recombines TRBV20-1 with TRBJ2-7, with 8 bases identical to TRBD1. There are 14 residues in the CDR3. Looked up from germline, CDR1 is DFQATT and CDR2 is SNEGSKA (reference sequence). V lost 3 bases to trimming and J lost 4 bases; unmatched junction nucleotides: 8. The CDR3, as DNA: TGCAGTGCTAGTGACGTGACAGGGGTTTACGAGCAGTACTTC. Encoded protein: CSASDVTGVYEQYF.

The rearrangement links TRBV4-2 to TRBJ2-2, with 8 bases identical to TRBD2. The length of the CDR3 is 18 residues. Per the germline V gene, CDR1 is LGHNA and CDR2 is YNFKEQ. The ends lost 1 base at V and 6 bases at J; junction bases unmatched: 13. CDR3: CASSQALGKREWAGELFF. The CDR3, as DNA: TGTGCCAGCAGCCAAGCCCTGGGGAAGCGGGAGTGGGCCGGGGAGCTGTTTTTT.

The chain recombines TRBV10-3 with TRBJ1-1; perhaps TRBD1 as D (6 bases). The CDR3 sequence is 14 residues long. V was shortened by 10 bases and J by 4 bases, with 19 bases between the two germline ends. Germline V lookup: CDR1 ENHRY, CDR2 SYGVKD. The CDR3: CATNTGQTGTEAFF. The CDR3 nucleotides are TGTGCCACAAATACTGGACAGACGGGCACTGAAGCTTTCTTT.

The chain combines TRBV2 with TRBJ1-2; 8 bases align to TRBD1. The V and J ends lost 1 base and 3 bases, in that order; junction bases with no gene match: 1. The CDR3 length is 14 residues. In germline, CDR1 is SNHLY, CDR2 FYNNEI. CDR3 loop: CASSEEQGDYGYTF. As DNA, the CDR3 is TGTGCCAGCAGTGAAGAACAGGGGGACTATGGCTACACCTTC.

This chain joins TRBV18 and TRBJ1-2; perhaps TRBD1 as D (5 bases). Trimming left V 3 bases short and J 4 bases short, with 12 bases between. Germline V gene data show CDR1 as KGHSH and CDR2 as LQKENI. This CDR3 is 14 amino acids long. Here the CDR3 reads CASSPNPGGYGYTF. Written as DNA, the CDR3 is TGTGCCAGCTCACCTAATCCGGGGGGCTATGGCTACACCTTC.

The CDR3 is CASSLSPGGSTEAFF. In DNA, the CDR3 is TGTGCCAGCAGTTTATCTCCAGGGGGTAGCACTGAAGCTTTCTTT. The genes are TRBV28 and TRBJ1-1; TRBD1 matches 7 bases. The CDR3 sequence is 15 residues long. V was pared by 1 base and J by 4 bases, with 6 bases of the junction left unmatched. Per the germline V gene, CDR1 is MDHEN and CDR2 is SYDVKM.

CDR3 loop: CASSLGWGTSVKSYNEQFF. The DNA for the CDR3 is TGTGCCAGCAGCTTGGGGTGGGGGACTAGCGTAAAATCCTACAATGAGCAGTTCTTC. This chain connects TRBV5-4 to TRBJ2-1; 10 nucleotides align to TRBD2. This CDR3 has 19 residues. The germline V gene has CDR1 SGHNT and CDR2 YYREEE (reference sequence). The V segment lost 0 bases and the J segment 1 base; nucleotides outside the gene matches: 10.

V gene TRBV5-4 combines with J gene TRBJ2-1, with 13 positions matching TRBD2. There are 16 residues in the CDR3. Germline CDR1 SGHNT, CDR2 YYREEE (reference sequence). Trimming removed 0 bases from V and 6 bases from J; junction bases left unmatched: 3. The CDR3, as DNA: TGTGCCAGCAGCTTGGGGACTAGCGGGAGCTCCAATGAGCAGTTCTTC. Its translation is CASSLGTSGSSNEQFF.

The CDR3 DNA reads TGCGCCAGCAGCAGCCAACCCACGGGACAGGGGGAGGAGCTGTTTTTT. Translated, it gives CASSSQPTGQGEELFF. The rearrangement uses TRBV5-1 and TRBJ2-2; 11 bases line up with TRBD1. Germline loops: CDR1 SGHRS, CDR2 YFSETQ. The CDR3 is made up of 16 amino acids. The V segment lost 4 bases and the J segment 10 bases; nucleotides outside the gene matches: 12.

V and J are TRBV12-5 and TRBJ2-2; D gene uncertain. V was cut by 3 bases and J by 7 bases, with 15 bases left in between. Germline CDR1 is LGHNT and CDR2 is FRNRAP. The CDR3 has 15 residues. Here the CDR3 DNA reads TGTGCTAGTGGTTTTCAACCGGAGAATGGCGGGGAGCTGTTTTTT. Translated: CASGFQPENGGELFF.

The V call is TRBV6-5, the J call TRBJ1-1; D unclear. Germline V gene sequence: CDR1 MNHEY, CDR2 SVGAGI. The germline V and J ends were trimmed by 0 bases and 1 base, with 6 bases remaining between them. The CDR3 runs to 14 residues. The CDR3 DNA sequence: TGTGCCAGCAGTTACTCGTTCCGGAACACTGAAGCTTTCTTT. As protein: CASSYSFRNTEAFF.

This clone was seen more than once but under ten times. V usage is TRBV19 and J usage is TRBJ2-7; 11 bases map to TRBD2. There are 16 residues in the CDR3. The V and J ends lost 3 bases and 2 bases, in that order; junction bases with no gene match: 6. Looked up from germline, CDR1 is LNHDA and CDR2 is SQIVND (reference sequence). The DNA for the CDR3 is TGTGCCAGTAGTATCCAAGGGACTAGCGGTACCTACGAGCAGTACTTC. Its protein product is CASSIQGTSGTYEQYF.

The gene calls are TRBV5-1 and TRBJ2-1; 12 nucleotides line up with TRBD1. CDR1 and CDR2 (germline): SGHRS, YFSETQ. The CDR3 spans 16 residues. The junction had 9 bases not matched to a gene; V was cut back by 4 bases and J by 7 bases. The DNA for the CDR3 is TGCGCCAGCAGCCCTAGCGGGACAGGGGGCGGGAATGAGCAGTTCTTC. The encoded protein is CASSPSGTGGGNEQFF.

The rearrangement links TRBV14 to TRBJ2-6; 7 bases align to TRBD1. The CDR3 is 18 amino acids. V was pared by 3 bases and J by 4 bases, with 12 bases of the junction left unmatched. Germline V gene sequence: CDR1 SGHDN, CDR2 FVKESK. The CDR3 spells CASSHLLPGQKGANVLTF. The CDR3 DNA reads as TGTGCCAGCAGCCACCTGCTACCGGGACAGAAGGGGGCCAACGTCCTGACTTTC.

The DNA of the CDR3 is TGTGCCAGCAGCGTATTGGTGAGCACTGAAGCTTTCTTT. It translates to CASSVLVSTEAFF. The V call is TRBV9, the J call TRBJ1-1; D is uncertain. The ends were cut back, 1 base at V and 4 bases at J, with 8 bases in the middle. Germline CDR1 reads SGDLS; CDR2 reads YYNGEE. CDR3 size: 13 residues.

The rearrangement joins TRBV2 to TRBJ2-7; 7 bases align to TRBD1. The ends lost 11 bases at V and 0 bases at J; junction bases unmatched: 10. Germline V gene data show CDR1 as SNHLY and CDR2 as FYNNEI. The CDR3 has 14 residues. The CDR3 coding sequence is TGTGCCTCTAATTCCGGGACAGTCTCCTACGAGCAGTACTTC. It yields the protein CASNSGTVSYEQYF.

The V gene is TRBV2, the J gene TRBJ2-2, with D possibly matching TRBD2 (6 bases). Trimming stripped 8 bases from V and 3 bases from J, with 19 bases between. The CDR3 consists of 16 residues. CDR1 and CDR2 (germline): SNHLY, FYNNEI. The CDR3, as DNA: TGTGCCAGCCTGTCGGCGGGACTCTTTGACACCGGGGAGCTGTTTTTT. Its translation is CASLSAGLFDTGELFF.

This clone was detected only once. The gene calls are TRBV5-1 and TRBJ1-1; D may be TRBD1 (6 bases). Looked up from germline, CDR1 is SGHRS and CDR2 is YFSETQ. The CDR3 sequence is 14 residues long. Trimming stripped 0 bases from V and 0 bases from J, with 6 bases between. CDR3 amino acids: CASSLGDMNTEAFF. The DNA of the CDR3 is TGCGCCAGCAGCTTGGGGGACATGAACACTGAAGCTTTCTTT. Filled out from reference TRBV5-1 and TRBJ1-1, the complete variable domain reads KAGVTQTPRYLIKTRGQQVTLSCSPISGHRSVSWYQQTPGQGLQFLFEYFSETQRNKGNFPGRFSGRQFSNSRSEMNVSTLELGDSALYLCASSLGDMNTEAFFGQGTRLTVV.

The J gene is TRBJ1-2, the V gene TRBV7-3, with a weak D call TRBD1 (5 bases). Germline lookup yields CDR1 SGHTA and CDR2 FQGTGA. Trimming shortened V by 5 bases and J by 4 bases, and 14 bases separated the two germline ends. CDR3 length: 14 amino acids. CDR3 protein: CASSPSSGSYGYTF. The CDR3 coding sequence is TGTGCCAGCAGCCCTTCGTCAGGGTCCTATGGCTACACCTTC.